This TCR beta chain stems from a study of cytomegalovirus exposure and HLA in healthy donors. With 60 Vbeta and 13 Jbeta primers, the PCR was carried out. Libraries were prepared by immunoSEQ multiplex PCR; TCRdb keeps only in-frame clonotypes and omits some of them. The sample lists about 130,000 clones; about three quarters were seen once. Trimming took off 0 bases at V and 1 base at J, with 9 bases between the two ends. The CDR3 contains 15 residues. Germline loops: CDR1 MNHEY, CDR2 SVGAGI. This clone is a singleton in its sample. The sequence derives from a human donor in good health. The sequenced material came from PBMCs. J is TRBJ2-5 and V is TRBV6-5; a possible D gene is TRBD2 (6 bases). CDR3 DNA sequence: TGTGCCAGCAGTTACTCCCTGGGACTCCAAGAGACCCAGTACTTC. This encodes CASSYSLGLQETQYF.